A selection of T cell receptor beta chains follows, all from one sample in a study of blood T cells in healthy people across ages. A single record per CDR3 protein comes from TCRdb applying MiXCR to the 5' RACE reads. The sample records hundreds of thousands of distinct CDR3 sequences, approximately 21% being singletons. The sequenced material came from blood. These receptors originate from a man between 65 and 85 years old in good health. The CDR3 runs from the conserved cysteine through the conserved F or W. A D gene is named only where the DNA matches it firmly.

D	V	J	CDR3
TRBD1	TRBV28	TRBJ1-6	CASSLFGTVGSPLHF
TRBD1	TRBV6-1	TRBJ2-2	CASSARQGEGTGELFF
NA	TRBV20-1	TRBJ2-5	CSASWREGEETQYF
NA	TRBV7-3	TRBJ2-5	CASSLTTWETQYF
NA	TRBV10-3	TRBJ2-7	CAISDNRVEQYF
TRBD1	TRBV4-3	TRBJ1-1	CASSQNLPGQGNTEAFF
NA	TRBV4-3	TRBJ1-2	CASSQDHLNYGYTF
TRBD2	TRBV7-2	TRBJ2-3	CASSLGPGGTDTQYF
NA	TRBV25-1	TRBJ1-4	CASSPGSEKLFF
TRBD2	TRBV7-8	TRBJ2-5	CASSLRTDLAGSQGAQYF
TRBD1	TRBV5-8	TRBJ2-7	CASSVGQGISEQYF
NA	TRBV9	TRBJ2-1	CASSKAQSSYNEQFF
NA	TRBV4-3	TRBJ1-4	CASSQEGTRSATNEKLFF
NA	TRBV5-1	TRBJ2-5	CASSLESGETQYF
NA	TRBV20-1	TRBJ2-5	CSARGSGAQETQYF
TRBD1	TRBV29-1	TRBJ1-4	CSVRYGTDNEKLFF
NA	TRBV5-1	TRBJ2-1	CASSLELAPYNEQFF
NA	TRBV4-1	TRBJ2-3	CASSQVIGSTDTQYF
NA	TRBV18	TRBJ2-7	CASSPPGTPSYEQYF
NA	TRBV3-1	TRBJ2-1	CASSQVLRDSNEQFF
NA	TRBV20-1	TRBJ2-1	CSARDAPLAYNEQFF
TRBD1	TRBV9	TRBJ2-1	CASSASRGRGPYNEQFF
NA	TRBV28	TRBJ2-4	CASRTDGQWQNIQYF
TRBD2	TRBV28	TRBJ2-1	CASSPQGLAGGEQFF
NA	TRBV6-4	TRBJ2-2	CASSYEEGAGELFF
NA	TRBV9	TRBJ2-6	CASSVARFSGANVLTF
NA	TRBV20-1	NA	CSVQGNEQYF
NA	TRBV28	TRBJ2-7	CASSTPGGEYF
NA	TRBV28	TRBJ2-3	CASSWAGATTDTQYF
TRBD1	TRBV5-1	TRBJ1-2	CASSRTGDYGYTF
NA	TRBV6-2/TRBV6-3	NA	CASSSEFPGGEQYF
NA	TRBV5-1	TRBJ2-5	CASSLRSGETQYF
NA	TRBV5-1	TRBJ1-5	CASSPDGGNQPQHF
NA	TRBV12-3/TRBV12-4	TRBJ2-6	CASPGAGANVLTF
TRBD2	TRBV3-1	TRBJ2-1	CASSQVLPGLAGKEQFF
TRBD2	TRBV3-1	TRBJ2-5	CASSRSTTSGTETQYF
TRBD1	TRBV27	NA	CASSLKGQGTHEQYF
NA	TRBV4-1	TRBJ1-3	CASSQEGASRSGNTIYF
NA	TRBV20-1	TRBJ1-3	CSASPSSSGNTIYF
NA	TRBV18	NA	CASSPLAGQRAGRYNEQFF
NA	TRBV20-1	TRBJ2-7	CSARRWDTSYEQYF
NA	TRBV7-8	TRBJ2-5	CASSFELSLSYEQCF